This T cell receptor beta chain was observed in a study of shared clonotypes between healthy human individuals. Overall study results and limits: Naive CD4 clonotype sharing across several donors was 4% to 5.5%. Clonotypes which were not shared had lower generation probabilities than clonotypes that all four donors shared.

This CDR3 comprises 12 residues. The germline CDR1 and CDR2 sequences are MNHEY and SVGAGI. The ends were cut back, 2 bases at V and 6 bases at J, with 7 bases in the middle. TCRdb's table, derived via immunoSEQ multiplex PCR, lists solely in-frame clones and lacks some. The repertoire holds approximately 2,300,000 clones, with 85% to 95% as singletons. About this clone: The antigen remains unidentified.

This TCR derives from a man aged 18 to 30 in good health. Some clones in this sample may be carry-over from other donors' samples. The gene calls are TRBV6-5 and TRBJ1-1; the D gene is possibly TRBD1 (6 bases). Sequenced sample: naive CD4+ T cells from PBMCs. The sample's subset: CD45RA+ positively selected. Here the CDR3 reads CASSYTGSEAFF. Written as DNA, the CDR3 is TGTGCCAGCAGTTACACAGGGTCTGAAGCTTTCTTT.